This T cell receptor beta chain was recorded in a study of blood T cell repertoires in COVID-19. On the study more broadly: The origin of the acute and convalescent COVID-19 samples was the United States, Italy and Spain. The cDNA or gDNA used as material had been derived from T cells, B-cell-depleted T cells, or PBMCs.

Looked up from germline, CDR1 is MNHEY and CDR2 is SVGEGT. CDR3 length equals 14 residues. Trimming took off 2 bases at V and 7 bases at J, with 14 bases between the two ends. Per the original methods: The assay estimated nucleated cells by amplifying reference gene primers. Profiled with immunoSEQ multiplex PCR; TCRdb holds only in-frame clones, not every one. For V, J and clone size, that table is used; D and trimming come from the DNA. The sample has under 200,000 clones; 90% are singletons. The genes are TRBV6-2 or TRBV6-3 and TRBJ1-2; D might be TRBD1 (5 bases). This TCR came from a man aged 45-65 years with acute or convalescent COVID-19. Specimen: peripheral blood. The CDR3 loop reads CASSYEGVLSGYTF. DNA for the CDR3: TGTGCCAGCAGTTACGAAGGGGTGCTTAGTGGCTACACCTTC.